This T cell receptor (beta chain) was documented in a study of CD8 T cells in ankylosing spondylitis. Study-level points and caveats: It appeared that ankylosing spondylitis blood was characterized by a TCR beta motif of roughly 8 highly homologous variants.

A word on this clonotype: The antigen is unknown.

Via MiXCR, TCRdb re-called the 5' RACE reads, giving one row per CDR3 protein. The table has fewer than 400,000 distinct CDR3 sequences, approximately 20% seen once. Trimming took off 5 bases at V and 7 bases at J, with 12 bases between the two ends. Germline CDR1 is LGHDT and CDR2 is YNNKEL (reference sequence). This CDR3 comprises 13 residues. This chain connects TRBV3-1 to TRBJ2-1; possibly TRBD2 for D (6 bases). Source material: blood, either unsorted or a sorted T cell fraction (not recorded which). The sequence was collected from a male donor with ankylosing spondylitis. CDR3 in DNA: TGTGCCAGCAGCTTCCCGGGAGAAAATGAGCAGTTCTTC. This codes for CASSFPGENEQFF.